These 5 T cell receptor beta chains came from one sample sequenced in a study of control samples from healthy donors and cancer patients (dated by TCRdb to about 2020). Libraries came from the immunoSEQ multiplex PCR assay. What TCRdb holds here is the immuneACCESS table cut down to in-frame rearrangements. Part of the clones is not present; checked against another copy, under half of the missing clones reflect an unresolved V gene, and the others are unexplained. For this sample the table gives around 45,000 clones, of which over 65% were detected only once. The ten biggest clones cover approximately 17% of the sample. Input material: formalin-fixed, paraffin-embedded tissue. These receptors all stem from a male donor with melanoma.

This rearrangement joins TRBV6-6 to TRBJ1-3, with 7 bases aligning to TRBD1. V was clipped by 6 bases and J by 7 bases; unmatched bases: 9. CDR1 and CDR2 (germline): MNHNY, SVGAGI (reference sequence). This CDR3 is 14 amino acids long. CDR3 DNA: TGTGCCAGCAGCCCGACAGGGCTGTCCAACACCATATATTTT. The encoded protein is CASSPTGLSNTIYF.

The chain combines TRBV7-8 with TRBJ1-2; D unresolved. V gave up 2 bases and J gave up 2 bases, with 12 bases separating them. Germline V lookup: CDR1 SGHVS, CDR2 FQNEAQ. This CDR3 has 15 amino acids. This CDR3 reads CASSLTRTANYGYTF. The CDR3 DNA reads TGTGCCAGCAGCTTAACCCGGACCGCGAACTATGGCTACACCTTC.

V gene TRBV7-3 combines with J gene TRBJ1-1; no firm D call. Per germline, CDR1 SGHTA and CDR2 FQGTGA. Trimming took off 5 bases at V and 5 bases at J, with 6 bases between the two ends. The CDR3 sequence is 11 residues long. Here the CDR3 DNA reads TGTGCCAGCAGCGGAAGAACTGAAGCTTTCTTT. The encoded protein is CASSGRTEAFF.

The chain uses TRBV7-8 and TRBJ1-3, with a tentative D call TRBD1 (5 bases). The CDR3 runs to 16 residues. V gave up 4 bases and J gave up 0 bases, with 13 bases separating them. CDR1 SGHVS and CDR2 FQNEAQ come from the germline V gene. The CDR3 is CASSWGGVVSGNTIYF. CDR3 DNA sequence: TGTGCCAGCAGCTGGGGGGGGGTAGTCTCTGGAAACACCATATATTTT.

DNA for the CDR3: TGTGCCAGCAGTGGACACAGGGTGGGGACTGAAGCTTTCTTT. Translated, it gives CASSGHRVGTEAFF. The J gene is TRBJ1-1, the V gene TRBV2, with D perhaps matching TRBD1 (6 bases). V shed 4 bases and J shed 5 bases, with 14 bases lying between them. Germline values: CDR1 SNHLY, CDR2 FYNNEI. The CDR3 contains 14 residues.